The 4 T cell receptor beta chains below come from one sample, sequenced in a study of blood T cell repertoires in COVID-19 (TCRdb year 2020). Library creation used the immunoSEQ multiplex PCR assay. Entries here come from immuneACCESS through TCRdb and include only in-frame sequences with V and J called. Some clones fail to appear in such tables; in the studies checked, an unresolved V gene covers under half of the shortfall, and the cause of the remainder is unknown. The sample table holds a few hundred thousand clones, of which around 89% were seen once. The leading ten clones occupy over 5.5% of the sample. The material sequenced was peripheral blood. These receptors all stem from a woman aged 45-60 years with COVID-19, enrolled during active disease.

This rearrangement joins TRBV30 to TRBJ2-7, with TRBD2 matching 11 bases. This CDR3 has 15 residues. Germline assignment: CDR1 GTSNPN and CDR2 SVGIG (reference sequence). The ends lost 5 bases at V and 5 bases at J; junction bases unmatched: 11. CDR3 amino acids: CAWLPTSGKGHEQYF. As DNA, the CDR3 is TGTGCCTGGTTGCCGACTAGCGGGAAGGGGCACGAGCAGTACTTC. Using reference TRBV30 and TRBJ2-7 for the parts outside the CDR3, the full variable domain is SQTIHQWPATLVQPVGSPLSLECTVEGTSNPNLYWYRQAAGRGLQLLFYSVGIGQISSEVPQNLSASRPQDRQFILSSKKLLLSDSGFYLCAWLPTSGKGHEQYFGPGTRLTVT.

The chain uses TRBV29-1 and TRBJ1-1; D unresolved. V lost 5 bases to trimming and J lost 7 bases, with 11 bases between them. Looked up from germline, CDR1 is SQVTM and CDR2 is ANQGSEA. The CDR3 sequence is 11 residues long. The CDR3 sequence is CSVRNPGEAFF. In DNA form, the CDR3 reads TGCAGCGTTCGAAATCCGGGTGAAGCTTTCTTT.

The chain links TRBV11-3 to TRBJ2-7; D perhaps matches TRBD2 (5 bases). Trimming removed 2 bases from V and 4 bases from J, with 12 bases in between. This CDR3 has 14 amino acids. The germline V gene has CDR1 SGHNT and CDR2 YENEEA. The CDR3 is CASSLSGGVYEQYF. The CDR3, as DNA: TGTGCCAGCAGCTTATCAGGAGGAGTTTACGAGCAGTACTTC.

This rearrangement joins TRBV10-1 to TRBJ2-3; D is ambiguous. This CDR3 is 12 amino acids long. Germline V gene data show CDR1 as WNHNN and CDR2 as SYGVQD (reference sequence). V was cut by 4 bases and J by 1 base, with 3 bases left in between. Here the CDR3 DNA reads TGCGCCAGCAGTGCGGGCACAGATACGCAGTATTTT. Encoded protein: CASSAGTDTQYF.